Below, 10 T cell receptor beta chains from the same sample are listed, as sequenced in a study of technical replicates of blood from several donors. TCRdb's copy holds only in-frame clones and misses some; the assay was immunoSEQ multiplex PCR. Found here are tens of thousands of clones, 95% of them singletons; the top ten hold under 0.4%. Specimen: T cells isolated from PBMCs. The receptors derive from a human donor in good health.

This chain links TRBV9 with TRBJ1-3; maybe TRBD1 (5 bases). Germline-derived CDR1 and CDR2 are SGDLS and YYNGEE. The CDR3 is 15 amino acids. The ends were cut back, 4 bases at V and 0 bases at J, with 11 bases in the middle. The CDR3 DNA reads TGTGCCAGCAGCTTGGATGACAGCTCTGGAAACACCATATATTTT. It yields the protein CASSLDDSSGNTIYF.

The chain combines TRBV19 with TRBJ2-6, with D possibly TRBD2 on 5 matching bases. CDR1 is LNHDA and CDR2 is SQIVND in the germline V gene (reference sequence). Trimming left V 3 bases short and J 0 bases short, with 9 bases between. The length of the CDR3 is 16 residues. The CDR3: CASSIGLNSGANVLTF. CDR3 sequence (DNA): TGTGCCAGTAGTATCGGACTGAACTCTGGGGCCAACGTCCTGACTTTC.

J is TRBJ1-1 and V is TRBV9; tentatively, D is TRBD1 (5 bases). This CDR3 spans 13 amino acids. CDR1 is SGDLS, CDR2 YYNGEE, per germline. V lost 3 bases and J lost 1, with 7 bases in between. CDR3: CASSATGNTEAFF. The CDR3 DNA sequence: TGTGCCAGCAGCGCCACAGGGAACACTGAAGCTTTCTTT.

This sequence joins TRBV29-1 and TRBJ2-1, with D maybe TRBD1 (5 bases). Germline V lookup: CDR1 SQVTM, CDR2 ANQGSEA. The CDR3 spans 12 residues. V shed 4 bases and J shed 8 bases, with 12 bases lying between them. CDR3: CSVVPREYEQFF. In DNA, the CDR3 is TGCAGCGTTGTACCCAGGGAATATGAGCAGTTCTTC.

This sequence joins TRBV29-1 and TRBJ2-5; D is possibly TRBD2 (6 bases). The V end was cut by 1 base, the J end by 0 bases, with 18 bases between. Germline values: CDR1 SQVTM, CDR2 ANQGSEA. The CDR3 spans 17 residues. The DNA of the CDR3 is TGCAGCGTTGAAGGGAGGGTGAGCGTCACCTACCAAGAGACCCAGTACTTC. Residues: CSVEGRVSVTYQETQYF.

The genes are TRBV7-9 and TRBJ2-7, with D maybe TRBD1 (7 bases). Germline CDR1 is SEHNR and CDR2 is FQNEAQ (reference sequence). V was pared by 5 bases and J by 1 base, with 15 bases between. This CDR3 spans 15 amino acids. CDR3 sequence reads: CASSRGTDISYEQYF. In nucleotides, the CDR3 is TGTGCCAGCAGCCGCGGGACAGATATTTCCTACGAGCAGTACTTC. The full variable domain, its missing parts supplied by reference TRBV7-9 and TRBJ2-7, is DTGVSQNPRHKITKRGQNVTFRCDPISEHNRLYWYRQTLGQGPEFLTYFQNEAQLEKSRLLSDRFSAERPKGSFSTLEIQRTEQGDSAMYLCASSRGTDISYEQYFGPGTRLTVT.

V usage is TRBV16 and J usage is TRBJ1-1, with D perhaps TRBD1 (5 bases). Germline-derived CDR1 and CDR2 are KGHSY and FQNENV. The CDR3 consists of 12 residues. With 5 bases removed from V and 8 bases from J, the gap between germline ends came to 12 bases. CDR3 loop: CASSFKTAEAFF. CDR3 in DNA: TGTGCCAGCAGCTTCAAGACAGCAGAAGCTTTCTTT. The variable domain in full, with the rest retrieved from reference TRBV16 and TRBJ1-1, is GEEVAQTPKHLVRGEGQKAKLYCAPIKGHSYVFWYQQVLKNEFKFLISFQNENVFDETGMPKERFSAKCLPNSPCSLEIQATKLEDSAVYFCASSFKTAEAFFGQGTRLTVV.

The chain combines TRBV7-9 with TRBJ2-3, with 12 positions matching TRBD2. Germline-derived CDR1 and CDR2 are SEHNR and FQNEAQ (reference sequence). V shed 8 bases and J 0 bases; nucleotides not matched to a gene: 9. The CDR3 consists of 17 residues. CDR3: CASVELAGGTSTDTQYF. For the CDR3, the DNA is TGTGCCAGCGTAGAACTAGCGGGAGGTACTAGCACAGATACGCAGTATTTT.

The gene calls are TRBV27 and TRBJ2-1; 9 positions match TRBD2. Germline CDR1 reads MNHEY; CDR2 reads SMNVEV (reference sequence). J gave up 0 bases and V 0 bases, and 6 bases lay outside the gene matches. This CDR3 contains 18 residues. The CDR3 DNA is TGTGCCAGCAGTTTATCTGCGACTAGCGGTAGCTCCTACAATGAGCAGTTCTTC. It translates to CASSLSATSGSSYNEQFF.

The chain links TRBV29-1 to TRBJ2-7; maybe TRBD1 (5 bases). V lost 3 bases to trimming and J lost 4 bases, with 13 bases between them. CDR1 is SQVTM, CDR2 ANQGSEA, per germline. The CDR3 has 13 residues. CDR3 in DNA: TGCAGCGTTGATTCAGGGTCCCGGTACGAGCAGTACTTC. Protein sequence: CSVDSGSRYEQYF.